This T cell receptor beta chain was documented in a study of response to subunit inactivated influenza vaccine. General study points: T cells newly recruited by each seasonal influenza vaccination are few, the authors suggested.

This clonotype was recorded a few times. Its antigen is undetermined. Germline assignment: CDR1 LGHDT and CDR2 YNNKEL (reference sequence). J lost 1 base, V lost 2 bases, and 4 bases had no gene match. The CDR3 length is 15 residues. MiXCR, run by TCRdb on the RT-PCR reads, gives a single entry per CDR3 protein. The sample has about 540,000 distinct CDR3 sequences; roughly a quarter are singletons. The same sample was also studied in work on T cells expressing NK-cell markers. This second study says: The TCR beta cDNA came from 5'RACE template switching with UMIs. Repertoire data for TCR beta were derived from sorted T cells (CD3+CD56+NKG2C+, CD3+CD56+NKG2C- and CD3+CD56-NKG2C+). These clonotypes also led the CD3+CD56-NKG2C+ fraction in a handful of donors.

Here the sequenced sample was CD4+ T cells sorted from PBMCs, taken about 13 days after vaccination. This TCR was recovered from a man in his forties or fifties who received an inactivated influenza vaccine. This chain connects TRBV3-1 to TRBJ2-5; 7 bases match TRBD2. The CDR3 protein is CASSQTSVVQETQYF. The CDR3 DNA reads as TGTGCCAGCAGCCAAACTAGCGTAGTCCAAGAGACCCAGTACTTC.